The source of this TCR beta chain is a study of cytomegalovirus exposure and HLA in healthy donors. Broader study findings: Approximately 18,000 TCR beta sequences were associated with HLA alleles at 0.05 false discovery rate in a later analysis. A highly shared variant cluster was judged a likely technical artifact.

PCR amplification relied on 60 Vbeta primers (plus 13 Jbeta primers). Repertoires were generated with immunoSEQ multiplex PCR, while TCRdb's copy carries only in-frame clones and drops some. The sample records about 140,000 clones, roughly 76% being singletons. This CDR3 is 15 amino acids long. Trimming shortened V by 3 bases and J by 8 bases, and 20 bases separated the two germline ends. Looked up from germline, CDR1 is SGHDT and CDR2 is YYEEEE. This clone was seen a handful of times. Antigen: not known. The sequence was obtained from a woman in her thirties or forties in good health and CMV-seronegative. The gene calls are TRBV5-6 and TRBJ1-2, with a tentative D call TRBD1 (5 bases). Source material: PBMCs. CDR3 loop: CASSSPSGGRVGYTF. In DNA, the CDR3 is TGTGCCAGCAGCTCACCGTCCGGGGGTCGGGTAGGCTACACCTTC.